The 11 T cell receptor beta chains below all came from one sample that was sequenced in a study of PD-1 blockade in classical Hodgkin lymphoma. Using immunoSEQ multiplex PCR, the repertoire was profiled, and TCRdb retains in-frame clones only, with some absent. The sample includes just under 65,000 clones, about 92% seen only once; the top ten take 6.5% to 9.5%. The sample's time point: cycle 4 day 1 (C4D1), after more than five weeks of nivolumab. Relapse after autologous stem cell transplantation occurred in every patient, and brentuximab vedotin exposure varied. The source material was peripheral blood mononuclear cells (PBMCs), sampled before the fourth cycle of nivolumab. The source is a human donor with classical Hodgkin lymphoma.

There are a few counts of this clone. The V gene is TRBV25-1, the J gene TRBJ2-2; D is possibly TRBD2 (5 bases). Trimming shortened V by 0 bases and J by 3 bases, and 11 bases separated the two germline ends. This CDR3 has 16 amino acids. Germline V gene lookup returns CDR1 MGHDK and CDR2 SYGVNS. The CDR3 coding sequence is TGTGCCAGCAGTGAATATTGGGGAGTGGACACCGGGGAGCTGTTTTTT. Its translation: CASSEYWGVDTGELFF. Complete variable domain (other parts from reference TRBV25-1 and TRBJ2-2): EADIYQTPRYLVIGTGKKITLECSQTMGHDKMYWYQQDPGMELHLIHYSYGVNSTEKGDLSSESTVSRIRTEHFPLTLESARPSHTSQYLCASSEYWGVDTGELFFGEGSRLTVL.

The chain combines TRBV2 with TRBJ2-3; 8 bases fit TRBD1. The CDR3 covers 14 residues. Per germline, CDR1 SNHLY and CDR2 FYNNEI. With 10 bases clipped from V and 5 bases from J, the junction kept 11 bases outside the gene matches. The CDR3 sequence: CATRRTGNLDTQYF. CDR3 DNA sequence: TGTGCCACGCGGAGGACAGGGAATTTAGATACGCAGTATTTT.

The rearrangement uses TRBV2 and TRBJ1-6; no definite D call. Trimming pared 8 bases from V and 10 bases from J, leaving 12 bases between. This CDR3 contains 12 residues. Germline values: CDR1 SNHLY, CDR2 FYNNEI. The CDR3 protein is CASYRPESPLHF. The DNA for the CDR3 is TGTGCCAGCTACAGACCAGAGTCACCCCTCCACTTT.

The chain links TRBV7-8 to TRBJ2-3; 9 bases are shared with TRBD2. This CDR3 contains 16 residues. V was clipped by 1 base and J by 2 bases; unmatched bases: 4. Germline CDR1 and CDR2: SGHVS and FQNEAQ. The CDR3 spells CASSLGPSGVTDTQYF. CDR3 in DNA: TGTGCCAGCAGCTTAGGGCCTAGCGGGGTCACAGATACGCAGTATTTT. The whole variable domain, remainder taken from reference TRBV7-8 and TRBJ2-3, is GAGVSQSPRYKVAKRGQDVALRCDPISGHVSLFWYQQALGQGPEFLTYFQNEAQLDKSGLPSDRFFAERPEGSVSTLKIQRTQQEDSAVYLCASSLGPSGVTDTQYFGPGTRLTVL.

The gene calls are TRBV5-1 and TRBJ2-7; D not certain. Per germline, CDR1 SGHRS and CDR2 YFSETQ. This CDR3 spans 15 amino acids. Trimming stripped 5 bases from V and 2 bases from J, with 17 bases between. CDR3 protein: CASRLDSGYPYEQYF. CDR3 sequence (DNA): TGCGCCAGCAGGTTAGATAGTGGGTACCCCTACGAGCAGTACTTC.

This chain connects TRBV6-1 to TRBJ2-1; D remains ambiguous. V dropped 1 base and J dropped 7 bases, with 8 bases sitting between them. The CDR3 has 13 residues. CDR1 is MNHNS, CDR2 SASEGT, per germline. The CDR3 spells CASSEGTVNEQFF. CDR3 in DNA: TGTGCCAGCAGTGAAGGGACGGTTAATGAGCAGTTCTTC.

V and J are TRBV14 and TRBJ1-4; no clear D gene. Germline loops: CDR1 SGHDN, CDR2 FVKESK. The CDR3 is 13 residues long. Trimming took off 4 bases at V and 4 bases at J, with 7 bases between the two ends. The DNA of the CDR3 is TGTGCCAGCAGCCTTCGCCTTAATGAAAAACTGTTTTTT. It translates to CASSLRLNEKLFF.

The V and J genes are TRBV20-1 and TRBJ2-3; D gene unclear. Per germline, CDR1 DFQATT and CDR2 SNEGSKA (reference sequence). Trimming pared 3 bases from V and 4 bases from J, leaving 5 bases between. The CDR3 covers 11 residues. CDR3: CSARDADTQYF. CDR3 coding DNA: TGCAGTGCTAGGGATGCAGATACGCAGTATTTT.

The chain employs TRBV11-2 and TRBJ2-1, with 16 bases matching TRBD2. J lost 9 bases, V lost 5 bases, and 7 bases had no gene match. CDR1 is SGHAT, CDR2 FQNNGV, per germline. The CDR3 sequence is 16 residues long. In nucleotides, the CDR3 is TGTGCCAGCAGCCTGGGACTAGCGGGAGGGCCAGCTGAGCAGTTCTTC. This gives the protein CASSLGLAGGPAEQFF.

The V call is TRBV28, the J call TRBJ2-7; 8 nucleotides line up with TRBD1. CDR1 and CDR2 from the germline V gene are MDHEN and SYDVKM. V dropped 6 bases and J dropped 0; count of bases not matched to a gene: 7. The CDR3 loop spans 15 amino acids. CDR3 in DNA: TGTGCCAGCAGCCTCAGGACAGGGCCCTCCTACGAGCAGTACTTC. Translation: CASSLRTGPSYEQYF.

The rearrangement joins TRBV6-1 to TRBJ2-3, with D uncertain. V gave up 3 bases and J gave up 2 bases, with 12 bases separating them. Germline V gene sequence: CDR1 MNHNS, CDR2 SASEGT. The CDR3 contains 15 residues. CDR3 sequence reads: CASSEGLTNTDTQYF. The CDR3 bases are TGTGCCAGCAGTGAGGGCTTGACGAACACAGATACGCAGTATTTT.